This T cell receptor (beta chain) was obtained from a study of neurological immune-mediated disorders. TCRdb reprocessed the 5' RACE reads via MiXCR and lists one record per CDR3 protein. The table includes about 80,000 distinct CDR3 sequences, around a tenth detected once. CDR1 is LNHDA, CDR2 SQIVND, per germline (reference sequence). The CDR3 has 16 amino acids. V lost 0 bases and J lost 6, with 18 bases in between. This clonotype was found many times. Specimen: PBMCs. This TCR derives from a man between 45 and 60 years old in good health. This chain joins TRBV19 and TRBJ2-7, with unresolved D. The CDR3 loop is CASSIDGSTPTGEQYF. The CDR3 nucleotides are TGTGCCAGTAGTATAGATGGGTCGACCCCCACGGGCGAGCAGTACTTC.